Sequencing of this TCR beta chain was carried out in a study of T cells after yellow fever vaccination. V shed 5 bases, J shed 8 bases, and the junction held 3 bases outside the gene matches. Per germline, CDR1 SNHLY and CDR2 FYNNEI. The CDR3 runs 14 residues. A remark on this clonotype: The antigen is not known.

Study-wide findings and caveats: It was the secondary response that reached its peak faster, day 5 versus 15, but it was weaker.

5'RACE template switching generated TCR cDNA, adding a universal primer site and UMIs. TCRdb used MiXCR to reprocess the 5' RACE reads, holding one entry per CDR3 protein. This sample yields 200,000 to 250,000 distinct CDR3 sequences, of which around 7% are seen a single time; roughly 0.93% belongs to the top ten. The source material was CD4+ T cells sorted from PBMCs, sampled 15 days after the yellow fever booster vaccination. The chain couples TRBV2 to TRBJ2-1; 13 positions match TRBD2. The receptor's source is a man aged 25 to 40 who received the YFV17D yellow fever vaccine. The CDR3 region is CASSKGLAGYEQFF. The CDR3 region has the DNA TGTGCCAGCAGTAAGGGACTAGCGGGATATGAGCAGTTCTTC. Full variable domain (rest looked up from reference TRBV2 and TRBJ2-1): EPEVTQTPSHQVTQMGQEVILRCVPISNHLYFYWYRQILGQKVEFLVSFYNNEISEKSEIFDDQFSVERPDGSNFTLKIRSTKLEDSAMYFCASSKGLAGYEQFFGPGTRLTVL.